This is a list of T cell receptor beta chains from one sample in a study of T cells in Graves' hyperthyroidism and ophthalmopathy. TCRdb re-analysed the multiplex PCR reads in MiXCR, keeping a single row per CDR3 protein. The table lists under 200,000 distinct CDR3 sequences, roughly 10% of them singletons. Sequenced: blood. The receptors were sampled from a woman under 30 with Graves' hyperthyroidism that later progressed to Graves' ophthalmopathy. Both conserved end residues are part of each CDR3. A D gene is named only where the DNA matches it firmly. A row's size may be missing; if present it is once, few, many or a size class.

D gene: -
V gene: TRBV9
clone size: many
J gene: TRBJ1-1
CDR3 protein: CASSVGGGDTEAFF
CDR3 DNA: TGTGCCAGCAGCGTCGGAGGAGGGGACACTGAAGCTTTCTTT

D gene: -
V gene: TRBV5-4
clone size: -
J gene: TRBJ2-7
CDR3 protein: CASSSSSGNEQYF
CDR3 DNA: TGTGCCAGCAGCTCATCCAGTGGCAACGAGCAGTACTTC

D gene: -
V gene: TRBV20-1
clone size: -
J gene: TRBJ2-3
CDR3 protein: CSAREWGRETDTQYF
CDR3 DNA: TGCAGTGCTAGAGAGTGGGGGCGAGAAACAGATACGCAGTATTTT

D gene: -
V gene: TRBV25-1
clone size: many
J gene: TRBJ1-1
CDR3 protein: CASSRPSHGGTEAFF
CDR3 DNA: TGTGCCAGCAGTCGACCTAGCCACGGGGGCACTGAAGCTTTCTTT

D gene: -
V gene: TRBV24-1
clone size: many
J gene: TRBJ1-2
CDR3 protein: CATSDFGGYGYTF
CDR3 DNA: TGTGCCACCAGTGATTTCGGGGGCTATGGCTACACCTTC

D gene: TRBD2
V gene: TRBV2
clone size: many
J gene: TRBJ2-2
CDR3 protein: CASRETSGGAGELFF
CDR3 DNA: TGTGCCAGCAGAGAGACTAGCGGGGGGGCCGGGGAGCTGTTTTTT

D gene: TRBD1
V gene: TRBV6-1
clone size: -
J gene: TRBJ1-4
CDR3 protein: CASRAGGQGDEKLFF
CDR3 DNA: TGTGCCAGCAGGGCGGGGGGACAGGGGGATGAAAAACTGTTTTTT

D gene: -
V gene: TRBV4-1
clone size: few
J gene: TRBJ1-4
CDR3 protein: CAGRKTQATNEKLFF
CDR3 DNA: TGCGCCGGAAGAAAGACACAAGCAACTAATGAAAAACTGTTTTTT

D gene: TRBD2
V gene: TRBV5-6
clone size: few
J gene: TRBJ2-7
CDR3 protein: CASSLTSGRVYEQYF
CDR3 DNA: TGTGCCAGCAGCTTGACTAGCGGGAGAGTATACGAGCAGTACTTC

D gene: TRBD2
V gene: TRBV7-2
clone size: -
J gene: TRBJ2-7
CDR3 protein: CASSFLAGGYGNEQYF
CDR3 DNA: TGTGCCAGCAGCTTCTTAGCGGGGGGGTATGGCAACGAGCAGTACTTC

D gene: TRBD1
V gene: TRBV7-9
clone size: many
J gene: TRBJ1-6
CDR3 protein: CASSLAQGDSPLHF
CDR3 DNA: TGTGCCAGCAGCTTAGCGCAGGGGGATTCACCCCTCCACTTT

D gene: TRBD1
V gene: TRBV20-1
clone size: few
J gene: TRBJ2-3
CDR3 protein: CSAQGQRFTDTQYF
CDR3 DNA: TGCAGTGCCCAGGGACAGAGATTCACAGATACGCAGTATTTT

D gene: -
V gene: TRBV9
clone size: many
J gene: TRBJ2-2
CDR3 protein: CASSGGDVRTGELFF
CDR3 DNA: TGTGCCAGCAGCGGGGGGGATGTCCGGACCGGGGAGCTGTTTTTT

D gene: TRBD2
V gene: TRBV6-1
clone size: many
J gene: TRBJ2-7
CDR3 protein: CASSMDAGTSSYEQYF
CDR3 DNA: TGTGCCAGCAGCATGGATGCCGGGACTAGCTCCTACGAGCAGTACTTC

D gene: TRBD1
V gene: TRBV7-6
clone size: -
J gene: TRBJ2-1
CDR3 protein: CASSFLGQGAINEQFF
CDR3 DNA: TGTGCCAGCAGCTTTCTGGGACAGGGGGCGATTAATGAGCAGTTCTTC

D gene: -
V gene: TRBV19
clone size: many
J gene: TRBJ1-2
CDR3 protein: CASSIAQGGYGYTF
CDR3 DNA: TGTGCCAGTAGTATAGCCCAGGGAGGCTATGGCTACACCTTC

D gene: -
V gene: TRBV4-2
clone size: many
J gene: TRBJ2-7
CDR3 protein: CASSAIGGSWSYEQYF
CDR3 DNA: TGTGCCAGCAGCGCTATTGGGGGGAGTTGGTCCTACGAGCAGTACTTC

D gene: -
V gene: TRBV4-1
clone size: -
J gene: TRBJ2-1
CDR3 protein: CASSQAGARSSYNEQFF
CDR3 DNA: TGCGCCAGCAGCCAAGCCGGGGCCCGGAGCTCCTACAATGAGCAGTTCTTC

D gene: -
V gene: TRBV6-1
clone size: many
J gene: TRBJ1-4
CDR3 protein: CAGSTGGKLFF
CDR3 DNA: TGTGCCGGATCGACGGGTGGAAAACTGTTTTTT

D gene: -
V gene: TRBV7-4
clone size: many
J gene: TRBJ1-5
CDR3 protein: CASHLGLDQPQHF
CDR3 DNA: TGTGCCAGCCACCTGGGGTTAGATCAGCCCCAGCATTTT

D gene: -
V gene: TRBV30
clone size: many
J gene: TRBJ1-5
CDR3 protein: CAWSVRGDQPQHF
CDR3 DNA: TGTGCCTGGAGTGTACGGGGGGATCAGCCCCAGCATTTT

D gene: TRBD2
V gene: TRBV20-1
clone size: many
J gene: TRBJ2-5
CDR3 protein: CSARIPNGLAEWETQYF
CDR3 DNA: TGCAGTGCTAGAATACCCAACGGCCTAGCGGAGTGGGAGACCCAGTACTTC

D gene: -
V gene: TRBV7-2
clone size: many
J gene: TRBJ2-3
CDR3 protein: CASGRGPVTDTQYF
CDR3 DNA: TGTGCCAGCGGCCGGGGGCCGGTCACAGATACGCAGTATTTT

D gene: -
V gene: TRBV5-1
clone size: many
J gene: TRBJ1-4
CDR3 protein: CASSPQGNEKLFF
CDR3 DNA: TGCGCCAGCAGCCCACAGGGTAATGAAAAACTGTTTTTT

D gene: -
V gene: TRBV28
clone size: -
J gene: TRBJ1-1
CDR3 protein: CASSGGGGGAVNTEAFF
CDR3 DNA: TGTGCCAGCAGTGGGGGGGGGGGGGGCGCGGTGAACACTGAAGCTTTCTTT

D gene: -
V gene: TRBV5-1
clone size: many
J gene: TRBJ2-3
CDR3 protein: CASSLGFVQGGTDTQYF
CDR3 DNA: TGCGCCAGCAGCTTGGGCTTCGTACAGGGAGGCACAGATACGCAGTATTTT

D gene: -
V gene: TRBV5-8
clone size: many
J gene: TRBJ1-4
CDR3 protein: CASSSPRTRGNEKLFF
CDR3 DNA: TGTGCCAGCAGCTCTCCAAGGACAAGGGGGAATGAAAAACTGTTTTTT

D gene: -
V gene: TRBV30
clone size: many
J gene: TRBJ1-2
CDR3 protein: CAWSGGQYDGYTF
CDR3 DNA: TGTGCCTGGAGCGGCGGACAGTACGATGGCTACACCTTC

D gene: -
V gene: TRBV2
clone size: many
J gene: TRBJ2-3
CDR3 protein: CASSVEGAVADTQYF
CDR3 DNA: TGTGCCAGCAGTGTCGAAGGGGCAGTGGCAGATACGCAGTATTTT

D gene: TRBD1
V gene: TRBV28
clone size: many
J gene: TRBJ1-2
CDR3 protein: CASSPQGAQWYGYTF
CDR3 DNA: TGTGCCAGCAGTCCCCAGGGGGCGCAGTGGTATGGCTACACCTTC

D gene: TRBD1
V gene: TRBV5-4
clone size: -
J gene: TRBJ1-4
CDR3 protein: CASSAGQQSKYEKLFF
CDR3 DNA: TGTGCCAGCAGCGCGGGACAGCAAAGTAAATATGAAAAACTGTTTTTT

D gene: TRBD1
V gene: TRBV6-1
clone size: many
J gene: TRBJ1-5
CDR3 protein: CASTPEQGRNQPQHF
CDR3 DNA: TGTGCCAGCACCCCGGAACAGGGGCGGAATCAGCCCCAGCATTTT

D gene: -
V gene: TRBV30
clone size: many
J gene: TRBJ1-5
CDR3 protein: CAWSRSGRSQPQHF
CDR3 DNA: TGTGCCTGGAGTCGCAGTGGACGGAGTCAGCCCCAGCATTTT

D gene: TRBD1
V gene: TRBV11-2
clone size: many
J gene: TRBJ2-4
CDR3 protein: CASSPDRSNIQYF
CDR3 DNA: TGTGCCAGCAGCCCGGACAGGAGCAACATTCAGTACTTC

D gene: -
V gene: TRBV6-1
clone size: many
J gene: TRBJ1-5
CDR3 protein: CASRPTHRVPNVYTPQHF
CDR3 DNA: TGTGCCAGCAGGCCCACCCACAGGGTACCCAATGTTTATACGCCCCAGCATTTT

D gene: -
V gene: TRBV19
clone size: many
J gene: TRBJ2-1
CDR3 protein: CASSVPTRGLNEQFF
CDR3 DNA: TGTGCCAGTAGTGTCCCTACAAGGGGACTTAATGAGCAGTTCTTC

D gene: -
V gene: TRBV5-1
clone size: many
J gene: TRBJ2-2
CDR3 protein: CASSAVSSAGELFF
CDR3 DNA: TGCGCCAGCAGCGCCGTCTCTAGCGCCGGGGAGCTGTTTTTT

D gene: -
V gene: TRBV29-1
clone size: many
J gene: TRBJ1-1
CDR3 protein: CSGLRANTEAFF
CDR3 DNA: TGCAGCGGGTTGAGAGCGAACACTGAAGCTTTCTTT

D gene: TRBD1
V gene: TRBV18
clone size: many
J gene: TRBJ1-1
CDR3 protein: CASSPGTGGRGIEAFF
CDR3 DNA: TGTGCCAGCTCACCAGGGACAGGGGGCCGCGGAATTGAAGCTTTCTTT

D gene: TRBD2
V gene: TRBV4-2
clone size: -
J gene: TRBJ2-3
CDR3 protein: CASSYGTSFADTQYF
CDR3 DNA: TGTGCCAGCAGCTACGGGACTAGCTTTGCAGATACGCAGTATTTT

D gene: -
V gene: TRBV18
clone size: many
J gene: TRBJ1-2
CDR3 protein: CASSPLRHLDGYTF
CDR3 DNA: TGTGCCAGCTCACCCCTACGACACTTAGATGGCTACACCTTC